This T cell receptor (beta chain) was recovered during a study of cytomegalovirus exposure and HLA in healthy donors. Remarks on this clone: Its specificity is not known.

The protocol was immunoSEQ multiplex PCR, while the TCRdb copy is restricted to in-frame clones and leaves out a portion. Of fewer than 150,000 clones listed, more than 85% were seen once; the top ten hold about 4.2%. General study findings and limits: In vitro checks showed that a few CMV-associated chains really do target CMV antigens.

Trimming pared 3 bases from V and 0 bases from J, leaving 11 bases between. Looked up from germline, CDR1 is SGHDT and CDR2 is YYEEEE. CDR3 length equals 15 residues. The rearrangement links TRBV5-6 to TRBJ2-3; a possible D gene is TRBD1 (6 bases). The receptor was isolated from a man in his late teens or twenties in good health and CMV-seropositive. What was sequenced was PBMCs. The DNA of the CDR3 is TGTGCCAGCAGCTGGAGACAGGAAAGCACAGATACGCAGTATTTT. It translates to CASSWRQESTDTQYF. Variable domain in full (rest from reference TRBV5-6 and TRBJ2-3): DAGVTQSPTHLIKTRGQQVTLRCSPKSGHDTVSWYQQALGQGPQFIFQYYEEEERQRGNFPDRFSGHQFPNYSSELNVNALLLGDSALYLCASSWRQESTDTQYFGPGTRLTVL.